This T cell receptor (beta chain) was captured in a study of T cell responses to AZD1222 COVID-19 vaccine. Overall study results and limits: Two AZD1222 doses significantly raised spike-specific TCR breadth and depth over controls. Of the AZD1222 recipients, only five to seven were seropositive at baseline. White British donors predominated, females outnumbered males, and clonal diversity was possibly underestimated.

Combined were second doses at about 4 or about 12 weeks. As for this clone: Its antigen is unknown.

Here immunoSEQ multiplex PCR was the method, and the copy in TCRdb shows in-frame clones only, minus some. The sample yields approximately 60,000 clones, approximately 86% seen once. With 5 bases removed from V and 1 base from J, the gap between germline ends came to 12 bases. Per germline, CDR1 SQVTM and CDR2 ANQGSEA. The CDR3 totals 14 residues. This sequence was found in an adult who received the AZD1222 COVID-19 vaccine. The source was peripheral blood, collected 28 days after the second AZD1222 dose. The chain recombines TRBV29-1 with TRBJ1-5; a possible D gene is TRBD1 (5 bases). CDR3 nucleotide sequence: TGCAGCGTTTCGCAACAGGAGAGCAATCAGCCCCAGCATTTT. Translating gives CSVSQQESNQPQHF.